This entry lists 8 T cell receptor beta chains sequenced from one sample in a study of shared clonotypes between healthy human individuals. Data came from immunoSEQ multiplex PCR; TCRdb stores just in-frame clones and leaves some out. The table shows about 1 million clones, with about three quarters occurring only once. The sequencing input was memory CD4+ T cells sorted from blood. Stated subset: CD45RA-negative fraction. All receptors derive from a man between 18 and 29 years old in good health.

A note on this clone: Other DNA sequences in the sample encode the same CDR3. This chain uses TRBV18 with TRBJ2-1; D call uncertain. V was clipped by 2 bases and J by 5 bases, with 7 bases between them. CDR3 length equals 13 residues. Germline CDR1 reads KGHSH; CDR2 reads LQKENI. CDR3 sequence: CASSPDSHNEQFF. CDR3 sequence (DNA): TGTGCCAGCTCACCAGACTCGCACAATGAGCAGTTCTTC.

There are a few counts of this clone. The chain joins TRBV30 to TRBJ2-1, with D maybe TRBD2 (6 bases). The germline V and J ends were trimmed by 4 bases and 3 bases, with 16 bases remaining between them. The CDR3 contains 15 residues. CDR1 and CDR2 from the germline V gene are GTSNPN and SVGIG (reference sequence). The CDR3 sequence: CAWTGGLGYYNEQFF. CDR3 bases: TGTGCCTGGACTGGGGGACTGGGATACTACAATGAGCAGTTCTTC.

The chain carries TRBV2 and TRBJ2-1; D unresolved. With 3 bases removed from V and 5 bases from J, the gap between germline ends came to 11 bases. The CDR3 is 14 amino acids. Germline loops: CDR1 SNHLY, CDR2 FYNNEI. CDR3 nucleotide sequence: TGTGCCAGCAGTGACACCCGGACCCACAATGAGCAGTTCTTC. This encodes CASSDTRTHNEQFF.

The chain combines TRBV6-5 with TRBJ1-6; 7 bases are shared with TRBD1. V lost 4 bases to trimming and J lost 10 bases; unmatched junction nucleotides: 7. This CDR3 has 14 residues. In germline, CDR1 is MNHEY, CDR2 SVGAGI. CDR3 sequence reads: CASSLDRFESPLHF. The CDR3 DNA sequence: TGTGCCAGCAGTTTGGACAGGTTTGAGTCACCCCTCCACTTT.

This clone was detected only a few times. The genes are TRBV5-5 and TRBJ1-2; D ambiguous. Trimming took 1 base from V and 6 from J, leaving 10 bases between them. The germline V gene encodes CDR1 SGHKS and CDR2 YYEKEE (reference sequence). There are 13 residues in the CDR3. CDR3 region: CASSLQVTDGYTF. As DNA, the CDR3 is TGTGCCAGCAGCTTGCAGGTAACAGATGGCTACACCTTC.

This clone was detected only a few times. The gene calls are TRBV19 and TRBJ2-5; tentatively, D is TRBD1 (5 bases). V shed 5 bases and J shed 1 base, with 11 bases lying between them. Germline V lookup: CDR1 LNHDA, CDR2 SQIVND (reference sequence). The CDR3 extends over 14 amino acids. The CDR3 DNA sequence: TGTGCCAGTAGTTCCGGCGACAGCCAAGAGACCCAGTACTTC. As protein: CASSSGDSQETQYF.

For this clone: Sequence at one end of the junction differs from germline and may be a read error. The chain uses TRBV6-1 and TRBJ2-7; 10 bases line up with TRBD2. This CDR3 comprises 16 residues. Looked up from germline, CDR1 is MNHNS and CDR2 is SASEGT. DNA of the CDR3: TGTGCCATCAGTGAGTCCGATAGCGGGAGGTCCCCCGAGCAGTACTTC. Amino acids: CAISESDSGRSPEQYF.

The chain joins TRBV6-1 to TRBJ1-1; D unresolved. The germline CDR1 and CDR2 sequences are MNHNS and SASEGT. This CDR3 is built from 13 residues. The V and J ends lost 4 bases and 0 bases respectively, with 6 bases between them. Here the CDR3 DNA reads TGTGCCAGCAGTGGACTCATGAACACTGAAGCTTTCTTT. Amino acids: CASSGLMNTEAFF.